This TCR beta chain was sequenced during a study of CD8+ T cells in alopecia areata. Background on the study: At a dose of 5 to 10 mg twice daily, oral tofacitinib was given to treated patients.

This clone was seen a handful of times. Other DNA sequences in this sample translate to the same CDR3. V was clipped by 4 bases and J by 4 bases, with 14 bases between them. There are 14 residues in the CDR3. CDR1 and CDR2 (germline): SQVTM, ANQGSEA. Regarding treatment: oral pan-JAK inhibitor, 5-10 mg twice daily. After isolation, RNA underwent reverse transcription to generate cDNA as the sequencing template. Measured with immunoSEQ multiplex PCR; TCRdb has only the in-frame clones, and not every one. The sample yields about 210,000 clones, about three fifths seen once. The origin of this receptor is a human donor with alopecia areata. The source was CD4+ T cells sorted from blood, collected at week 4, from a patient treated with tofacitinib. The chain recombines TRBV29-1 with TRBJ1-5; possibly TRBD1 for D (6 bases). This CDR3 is CSVGEGGGNQPQHF. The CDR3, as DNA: TGCAGCGTTGGAGAAGGGGGTGGGAATCAGCCCCAGCATTTT.